One sample yielded the 11 T cell receptor beta chains listed below, sequenced in a study of cytotoxic CD8 clonotypes in ibrutinib-treated CLL. Method: immunoSEQ multiplex PCR; TCRdb's copy keeps in-frame clones and lacks some. The table has under 150,000 clones, 80% to 95% seen once. This sample comprised PBMCs, obtained after 12 months of ibrutinib treatment. The receptors stem from a human donor with chronic lymphocytic leukemia.

This chain connects TRBV7-3 to TRBJ2-7; D may be TRBD1 or TRBD2 (7 bases each). Germline loops: CDR1 SGHTA, CDR2 FQGTGA. The CDR3 is made up of 15 amino acids. The ends were cut back, 5 bases at V and 5 bases at J, with 19 bases in the middle. CDR3 coding DNA: TGTGCCAGCAGCATTCAGGGGGGGACAGCCAACGAGCAGTACTTC. It encodes CASSIQGGTANEQYF.

The chain joins TRBV6-5 to TRBJ2-3; D is possibly TRBD2 (7 bases). V was pared by 3 bases and J by 5 bases, with 12 bases between. Germline CDR1 MNHEY, CDR2 SVGAGI. The CDR3 is 14 amino acids. Here the CDR3 DNA reads TGTGCCAGCAGTTATGGCGGGGGCCAAGATACGCAGTATTTT. It specifies CASSYGGGQDTQYF.

The chain has TRBV11-1 and TRBJ2-5; D perhaps matches TRBD2 (6 bases). V was clipped by 2 bases and J by 5 bases, with 15 bases between them. Germline values: CDR1 SGHAT, CDR2 FQDESV (reference sequence). The CDR3 contains 15 residues. The CDR3 DNA follows: TGTGCCAGCAGCTTAAACCCGGGGAGCGGGGAGACCCAGTACTTC. As protein: CASSLNPGSGETQYF.

V is TRBV6-5 and J is TRBJ2-2; D possibly corresponds to TRBD2 (6 bases). CDR1 is MNHEY, CDR2 SVGAGI, per germline. The CDR3 runs 15 residues. V lost 4 bases and J lost 5, with 14 bases in between. In DNA, the CDR3 is TGTGCCAGCAGTTGGGGGGATGGGAGGACCGGGGAGCTGTTTTTT. Protein product: CASSWGDGRTGELFF.

The chain links TRBV5-4 to TRBJ1-1, with D uncertain. V gave up 0 bases and J gave up 1 base, with 13 bases separating them. In germline, CDR1 is SGHNT, CDR2 YYREEE (reference sequence). This CDR3 contains 16 residues. The CDR3 region has the DNA TGTGCCAGCAGCTTGGAGGTTTTCAAGGCGAACACTGAAGCTTTCTTT. This codes for CASSLEVFKANTEAFF.

This clone was seen more than once but under ten times. V and J are TRBV9 and TRBJ1-5; D gene ambiguous. From germline, CDR1 is SGDLS and CDR2 YYNGEE. V shed 0 bases and J shed 1 base, with 8 bases lying between them. The CDR3 has 15 residues. The CDR3 reads CASSVGVQSNQPQHF. CDR3 coding DNA: TGTGCCAGCAGCGTAGGCGTTCAAAGCAATCAGCCCCAGCATTTT.

The J gene is TRBJ2-3, the V gene TRBV6-5, with D perhaps matching TRBD2 (6 bases). The CDR3 covers 11 residues. V lost 5 bases and J 13 bases, leaving 13 bases between the germline ends. Germline V gives CDR1 MNHEY, CDR2 SVGAGI. The CDR3 spells CASSRLGHEYF. The CDR3 DNA is TGTGCCAGCAGTCGACTAGGCCACGAGTATTTT.

The chain joins TRBV27 to TRBJ2-1; 8 bases agree with TRBD1. From germline, CDR1 is MNHEY and CDR2 SMNVEV (reference sequence). The CDR3 covers 14 residues. Trimming at V came to 3 bases and at J to 9 bases, leaving 7 bases not matched to a gene. In DNA form, the CDR3 reads TGTGCCAGCAGTTTGGGACAGGCCCCGTCTGAGCAGTTCTTC. Protein product: CASSLGQAPSEQFF.

The genes are TRBV7-2 and TRBJ2-7, with D tentatively TRBD2 (5 bases). The germline gives CDR1 SGHTA, CDR2 FQGNSA. The CDR3 has 14 residues. V was pared by 5 bases and J by 3 bases, with 14 bases between. DNA of the CDR3: TGTGCCAGCAGCCCGCGGGCCGAAGACTACGAGCAGTACTTC. Amino acid sequence: CASSPRAEDYEQYF.

Remarks on this clone: This sample includes further DNA sequences coding for the same CDR3. The CDR3 sequence: CASSFTGTAYEQYF. For the CDR3, the DNA is TGTGCCAGCAGCTTTACCGGGACGGCTTACGAGCAGTACTTC. V and J are TRBV7-9 and TRBJ2-7; D may be TRBD1 or TRBD2 (5 bases each). In germline, CDR1 is SEHNR, CDR2 FQNEAQ (reference sequence). The CDR3 contains 14 residues. V shed 3 bases and J shed 4 bases, with 13 bases lying between them.

This chain uses TRBV6-5 with TRBJ1-5; no firm D call. The CDR3 spans 14 residues. Germline lookup yields CDR1 MNHEY and CDR2 SVGAGI. The V end was cut by 4 bases, the J end by 5 bases, with 12 bases between. Here the CDR3 reads CASSFQYTDQPQHF. The CDR3, as DNA: TGTGCCAGCAGTTTCCAATACACCGATCAGCCCCAGCATTTT.